These T cell receptor beta chains were read from a single sample in a study of cytotoxic CD8 clonotypes in ibrutinib-treated CLL. The repertoire was sequenced with immunoSEQ multiplex PCR; TCRdb's copy has only in-frame clones and lacks some. The sample records fewer than 400,000 clones, roughly 70% being singletons. The source material was PBMCs, sampled after 36 months of ibrutinib treatment. The receptors were gathered from a human donor with chronic lymphocytic leukemia. CDR3s include the opening cysteine and the closing phenylalanine or tryptophan. The order of the fields is D gene, V gene, clone size, J gene, CDR3 DNA, CDR3 protein. D genes are given only for firm matches. Clone size, where shown, is once, few, many, or a class for clones that have expanded.

-	TRBV10-2	-	TRBJ2-7	TGCGCCAGCAGTGAGGCAGGGACGAGGCCCTACGAGCAGTACTTC	CASSEAGTRPYEQYF
TRBD2	TRBV7-8	-	TRBJ2-2	TGTGCCAGCAGCTCCCGGGGGGGTTCCGGGGAGCTGTTTTTT	CASSSRGGSGELFF
TRBD2	TRBV4-1	-	TRBJ2-7	TGCGCCAGCAGCCACCCCGGACTAGCGGGACTCTACGAGCAGTACTTC	CASSHPGLAGLYEQYF
-	TRBV28	once	TRBJ1-2	TGTGCCAGCACCTCCCGGGACGGACATAACTATGGCTACACCTTC	CASTSRDGHNYGYTF
-	TRBV19	few	TRBJ1-5	TGTGCCAGTAGTATTCCGGGACACGGCAATCAGCCCCAGCATTTT	CASSIPGHGNQPQHF
-	TRBV19	-	TRBJ1-1	TGTGCCAGTAGTATGGGGGGGTTACAGGGGAACACTGAAGCTTTCTTT	CASSMGGLQGNTEAFF
-	TRBV4-1	-	TRBJ2-2	TGCGCCAGCAGCCAAGAAGTACCTGGGGGACGGCCCGGGGAGCTGTTTTTT	CASSQEVPGGRPGELFF
-	TRBV25-1	once	TRBJ2-7	TGTGCCAGCAGTGAATACCAGGGGCTTTTGTACGAGCAGTACTTC	CASSEYQGLLYEQYF
TRBD1	TRBV5-4	-	TRBJ2-7	TGTGCCAGCAGCTTCACAGGGGCTAACTCCTACGAGCAGTACTTC	CASSFTGANSYEQYF
TRBD1	TRBV7-9	-	TRBJ1-2	TGTGCCAGCAGCTCGATGCTGTCAGGGGGCCTATTTGGCTACACCTTC	CASSSMLSGGLFGYTF
-	TRBV7-9	few	TRBJ1-2	TGTGCCAGCAGCTTAGGACGGAACTATGGCTACACCTTC	CASSLGRNYGYTF
TRBD1	TRBV2	-	TRBJ2-6	TGTGCCAGCAGTCCGGGACAGGGGTTCTCCGGGGCCAACGTCCTGACTTTC	CASSPGQGFSGANVLTF
-	TRBV7-9	-	TRBJ1-6	TGTGCCAGCAGCTTCCAGGGGATGTCCTATAATTCACCCCTCCACTTT	CASSFQGMSYNSPLHF
-	TRBV7-9	once	TRBJ2-7	TGTGCCAGCAGCTTAGACTCAGGGGGGCTATACGAGCAGTACTTC	CASSLDSGGLYEQYF
TRBD2	TRBV9	-	TRBJ2-2	TGTGCCAGCAGCGTAGACGCTAGCGGGAGGGCCGGGGAGCTGTTTTTT	CASSVDASGRAGELFF
-	TRBV11-2	-	TRBJ2-1	TGTGCCAGCAGCTTACGTACAGGGAATGAGCAGTTCTTC	CASSLRTGNEQFF
TRBD2	TRBV11-3	-	TRBJ2-1	TGTGCCAGCAGCTCCGCTAGCGGCCGTAATGAGCAGTTCTTC	CASSSASGRNEQFF
-	TRBV7-9	-	TRBJ2-5	TGTGCCAGCAGCTTAGCCACCCCAATAGGGGGTGAGCAAGAGACCCAGTACTTC	CASSLATPIGGEQETQYF
-	TRBV5-1	-	TRBJ1-2	TGCGCCAGAATCTCCCCTGCACGGTCCAACTATGGCTACACCTTC	CARISPARSNYGYTF
-	TRBV29-1	few	TRBJ1-2	TGCAGCGTCAATGGAGGTGTTCAGACCTATGGCTACACCTTC	CSVNGGVQTYGYTF
-	TRBV28	few	TRBJ1-2	TGTGCCAGCAGGCACAGGCAAGCTAACTATGGCTACACCTTC	CASRHRQANYGYTF
TRBD1	TRBV5-6	-	TRBJ1-2	TGTGCCAGCAGCTTGGACAGGGGGCGCTTTTATGACTATGGCTACACCTTC	CASSLDRGRFYDYGYTF
-	TRBV2	-	TRBJ2-1	TGTGCCAGCCACCTCACAACAGGGTTCAATGAGCAGTTCTTC	CASHLTTGFNEQFF